Here is one T cell receptor (beta chain) with its context. Tregs were sorted as CD4+CD25+CD127-/low cells. The V end was cut by 2 bases, the J end by 2 bases, with 17 bases between. The CDR3 runs 17 residues. In TCRdb, the 5' RACE reads were re-called with MiXCR into one record per CDR3 protein. Of fewer than 50,000 distinct CDR3 sequences listed, 22% are singletons. This receptor was identified in a female donor with breast cancer. The chain uses TRBV12-3 or TRBV12-4 and TRBJ2-3; TRBD1 might be the D (5 bases). Sequencing was done on a sample of Tregs sorted from a lymph node. CDR3 bases: TGTGCCAGCAGTTTAAGTAAGGGGCGGCCTCCCACAGATACGCAGTATTTT. Amino acid sequence: CASSLSKGRPPTDTQYF.